This T cell receptor beta chain was identified in a study of blood T cell repertoires in COVID-19 (dated by TCRdb to the early 2020s). Study-level background: Samples covering the acute and convalescent phases of COVID-19 were provided by collaborators in the United States, Italy and Spain. The material from the prospective study consisted of cDNA or gDNA derived from T cells, B-cell-depleted T cells, or PBMCs. Subjects who had been exposed to COVID-19, were actively infected with it, or had recovered from it provided the deeply sampled blood TCRbeta repertoires that made up the dataset. A freely available public database, intended as a resource for researchers studying the immune response to SARS-CoV-2, is where the repertoires were released. The samples were drawn from the first 160 participants of the ongoing ImmuneRACE study and from 1,254 subjects provided by 6 global collaborators. The sample metadata nearly always contained a de-identified subject ID, COVID-19 status, age in years and sex. Where available, HLA class I and class II types were taken from metadata supplied by the sample provider and were not determined by assay-based typing. The paper as a whole reports these results and caveats: Clinical and demographic metadata were provided uncurated, with the amount varying by source and participant.

Whole blood was collected in K2EDTA tubes by collaborating institutions according to the institutions' own protocols. Collaborator samples were shipped for TCRbeta analysis as frozen whole blood, isolated PBMCs, or DNA extracted from either sample type. The immunoSEQ Assay, a bias-controlled multiplex PCR, was used to amplify TCRbeta CDR3 regions from genomic DNA. Per the source publication's procedure: Within the assay, amplification of reference gene primers was used to estimate how many nucleated cells each sample contained. To quantify the absolute abundance of each unique TCRbeta CDR3 rearrangement, sequence reads were collapsed and filtered. Productive Simpson clonality was computed per sample as the square root of Simpson's diversity index over productive rearrangements. In its TCRdb copy, this immuneACCESS table keeps in-frame sequences only and misses some clones. Where compared with another copy, unresolved V genes explain less than half of these, and the others have no known cause. V and J calls and clone size are as listed in that table; D and trimming were resolved from the DNA. The sample yields about 200,000 clones; about 77% were counted once. The ten largest clones take up around 2.8% of the sample.

Taken from cysteine to phenylalanine, the CDR3 has 17 residues. The read is trimmed to its CDR3 DNA, 51 bases read in frame from base 1. The V end loses 4 bases and the J end loses 5 bases, and a stretch of 19 bases separates them. CDR1 and CDR2, per the germline V gene, are KGHDR and SFDVKD. Details on this clone: Its antigen remains unidentified. Base qualities are not at hand, and no much larger clone is one base apart.

The sequence was obtained from an elderly woman with active or convalescent COVID-19. Here the chain combines TRBV24-1 and TRBJ2-2; TRBD1 is a weak D gene call, 6 bases matching. The sample taken for sequencing was peripheral blood. The CDR3: CATSDSSFGTFTGELFF. The DNA is as follows: TGTGCCACCAGTGACTCTTCTTTCGGGACATTTACCGGGGAGCTGTTTTTT.